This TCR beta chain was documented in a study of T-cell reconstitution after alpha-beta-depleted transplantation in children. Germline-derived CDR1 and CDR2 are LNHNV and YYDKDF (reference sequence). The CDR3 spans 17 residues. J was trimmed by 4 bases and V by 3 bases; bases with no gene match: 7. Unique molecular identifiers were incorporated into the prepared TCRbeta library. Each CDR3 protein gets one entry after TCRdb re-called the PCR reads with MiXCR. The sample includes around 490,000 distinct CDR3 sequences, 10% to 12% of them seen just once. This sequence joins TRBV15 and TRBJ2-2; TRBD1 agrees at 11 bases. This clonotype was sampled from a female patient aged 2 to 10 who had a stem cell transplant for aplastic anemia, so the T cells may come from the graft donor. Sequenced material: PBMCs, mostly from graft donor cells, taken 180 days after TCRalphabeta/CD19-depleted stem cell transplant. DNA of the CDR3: TGTGCCACCAGCAGCCTCCGAGGGACAGGGGGCACCGGGGAGCTGTTTTTT. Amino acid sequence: CATSSLRGTGGTGELFF.